This T cell receptor (beta chain) stems from a study of cytomegalovirus exposure and HLA in healthy donors. Study-level findings and limits: According to a later analysis, most TCR beta chains associated with CMV appeared HLA-restricted.

The CDR3 is made up of 15 amino acids. Germline CDR1 reads SQVTM; CDR2 reads ANQGSEA. V shed 3 bases and J shed 6 bases, with 18 bases lying between them. Concerning this clone: Its antigen is still unknown.

Use of 60 Vbeta and 13 Jbeta primers characterized the PCR. As handled by the study authors: Later analysis identified roughly 82 million unique TCR beta chains, approximately 10 million shared. Measured with immunoSEQ multiplex PCR; TCRdb has only the in-frame clones, and not every one. That table supplies the V and J calls and clone size; D and trimming were determined from the DNA. This listing includes about 120,000 clones. This receptor was obtained from a man aged 35 to 55 in good health and CMV-seropositive. The chain couples TRBV29-1 to TRBJ2-1, with D perhaps matching TRBD1 (5 bases). The specimen was PBMCs. The CDR3 reads CSVDGAGLNTNEQFF. The CDR3 DNA is TGCAGCGTTGATGGGGCAGGGCTTAATACCAATGAGCAGTTCTTC.